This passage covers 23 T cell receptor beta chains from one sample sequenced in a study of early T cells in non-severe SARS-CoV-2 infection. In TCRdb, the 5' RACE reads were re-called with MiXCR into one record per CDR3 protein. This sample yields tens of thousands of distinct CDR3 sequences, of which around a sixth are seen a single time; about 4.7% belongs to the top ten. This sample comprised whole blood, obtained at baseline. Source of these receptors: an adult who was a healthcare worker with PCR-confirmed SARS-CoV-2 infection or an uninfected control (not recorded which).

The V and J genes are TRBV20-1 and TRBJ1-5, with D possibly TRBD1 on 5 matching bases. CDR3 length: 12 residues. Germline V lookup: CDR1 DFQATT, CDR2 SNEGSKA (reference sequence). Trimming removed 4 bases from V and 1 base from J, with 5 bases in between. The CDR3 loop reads CSAKGSNQPQHF. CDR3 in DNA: TGCAGTGCTAAGGGGAGCAATCAGCCCCAGCATTTT.

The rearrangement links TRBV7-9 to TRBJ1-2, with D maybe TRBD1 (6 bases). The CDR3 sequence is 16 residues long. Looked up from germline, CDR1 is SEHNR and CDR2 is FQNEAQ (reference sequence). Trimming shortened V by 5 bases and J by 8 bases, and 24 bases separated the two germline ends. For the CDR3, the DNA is TGTGCCAGCAGCCCCCCAGGACAGCTCCTGTTTCGGGGCTACACCTTC. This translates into CASSPPGQLLFRGYTF.

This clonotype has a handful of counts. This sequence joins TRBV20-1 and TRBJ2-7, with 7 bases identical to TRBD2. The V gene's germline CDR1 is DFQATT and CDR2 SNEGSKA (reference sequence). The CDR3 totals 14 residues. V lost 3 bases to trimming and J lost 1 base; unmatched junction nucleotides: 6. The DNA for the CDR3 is TGCAGTGCTAGCGATAGCGGGTTGTCCTACGAGCAGTACTTC. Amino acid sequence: CSASDSGLSYEQYF.

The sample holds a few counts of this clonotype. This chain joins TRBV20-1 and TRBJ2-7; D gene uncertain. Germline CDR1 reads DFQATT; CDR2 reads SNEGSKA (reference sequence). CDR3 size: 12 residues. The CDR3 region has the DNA TGCAGAATCCAGCGAGGTTCCTACGAGCAGTACTTC. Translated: CRIQRGSYEQYF.

DNA of the CDR3: TGTGCCAGCAGCTTGAACGGCCGAATTAACTATGGCTACACCTTC. Translating gives CASSLNGRINYGYTF. V and J are TRBV5-4 and TRBJ1-2, with D unresolved. V gave up 1 base and J gave up 1 base, with 11 bases separating them. Germline-derived CDR1 and CDR2 are SGHNT and YYREEE (reference sequence). The CDR3 loop spans 15 amino acids.

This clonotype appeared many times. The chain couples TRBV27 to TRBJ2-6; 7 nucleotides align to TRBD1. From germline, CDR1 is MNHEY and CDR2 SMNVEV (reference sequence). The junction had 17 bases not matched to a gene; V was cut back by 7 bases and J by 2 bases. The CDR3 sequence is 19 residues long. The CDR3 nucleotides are TGTGCCAGCATGCCTCCAATCAGACAGGGAGTGACTGGGGCCAACGTCCTGACTTTC. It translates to CASMPPIRQGVTGANVLTF.

CDR3 nucleotide sequence: TGTGCCAGCAGCTTATCCCCCTACAGGTACAATGAGCAGTTCTTC. Translation gives CASSLSPYRYNEQFF. The gene calls are TRBV7-2 and TRBJ2-1; TRBD1 is a possible D gene (5 bases). CDR1 and CDR2 from the germline V gene are SGHTA and FQGNSA. V lost 2 bases, J lost 4 bases, and 12 bases lay in between. The CDR3 is 15 amino acids.

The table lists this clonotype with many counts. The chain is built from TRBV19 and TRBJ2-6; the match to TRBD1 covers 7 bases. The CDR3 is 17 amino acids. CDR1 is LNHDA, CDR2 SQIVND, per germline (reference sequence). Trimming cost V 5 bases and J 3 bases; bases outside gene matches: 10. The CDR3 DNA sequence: TGTGCCAGTAGTCCCCAGGGGGTCCGTGGTGGGGCCAACGTCCTGACTTTC. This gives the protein CASSPQGVRGGANVLTF.

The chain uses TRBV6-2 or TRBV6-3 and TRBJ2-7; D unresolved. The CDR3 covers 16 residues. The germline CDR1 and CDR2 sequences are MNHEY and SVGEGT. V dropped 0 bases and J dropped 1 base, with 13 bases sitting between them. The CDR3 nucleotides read TGTGCCAGCAGTTACTCCACAGAGACCGTTTCCTACGAGCAGTACTTC. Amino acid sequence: CASSYSTETVSYEQYF.

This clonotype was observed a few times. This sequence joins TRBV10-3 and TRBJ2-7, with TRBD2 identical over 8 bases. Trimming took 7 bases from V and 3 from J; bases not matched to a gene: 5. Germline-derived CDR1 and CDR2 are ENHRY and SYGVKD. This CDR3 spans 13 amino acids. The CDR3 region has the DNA TGTGCCATCAAGGGGACTAGGAACTACGAGCAGTACTTC. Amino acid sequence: CAIKGTRNYEQYF.

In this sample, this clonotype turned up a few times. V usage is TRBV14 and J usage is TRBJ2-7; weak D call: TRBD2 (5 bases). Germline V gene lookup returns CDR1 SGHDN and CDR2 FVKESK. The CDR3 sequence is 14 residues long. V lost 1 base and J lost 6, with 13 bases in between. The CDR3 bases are TGTGCCAGCAGCCAAGGTCGCCTTGCGGGCGAGCAGTACTTC. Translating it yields CASSQGRLAGEQYF.

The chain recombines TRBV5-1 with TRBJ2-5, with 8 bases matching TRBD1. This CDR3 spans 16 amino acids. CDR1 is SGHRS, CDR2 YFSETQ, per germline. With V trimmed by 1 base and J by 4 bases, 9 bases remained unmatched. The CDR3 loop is CASSLKQQGALETQYF. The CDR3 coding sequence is TGCGCCAGCAGCTTGAAGCAGCAGGGGGCATTAGAGACCCAGTACTTC.

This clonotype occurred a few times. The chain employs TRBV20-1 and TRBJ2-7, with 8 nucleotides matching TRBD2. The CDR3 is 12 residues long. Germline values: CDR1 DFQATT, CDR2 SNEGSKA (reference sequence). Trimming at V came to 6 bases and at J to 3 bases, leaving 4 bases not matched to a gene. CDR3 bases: TGCAGTGCACCGGGACTAGACTACGAGCAGTACTTC. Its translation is CSAPGLDYEQYF.

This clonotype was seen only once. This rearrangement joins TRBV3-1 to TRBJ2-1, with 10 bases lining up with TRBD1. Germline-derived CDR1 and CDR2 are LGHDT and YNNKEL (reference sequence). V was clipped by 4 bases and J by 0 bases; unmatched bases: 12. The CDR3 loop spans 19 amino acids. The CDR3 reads CASSPVPGQGLSSYNEQFF. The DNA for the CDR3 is TGTGCCAGCAGCCCCGTCCCGGGACAGGGGTTAAGCTCCTACAATGAGCAGTTCTTC.

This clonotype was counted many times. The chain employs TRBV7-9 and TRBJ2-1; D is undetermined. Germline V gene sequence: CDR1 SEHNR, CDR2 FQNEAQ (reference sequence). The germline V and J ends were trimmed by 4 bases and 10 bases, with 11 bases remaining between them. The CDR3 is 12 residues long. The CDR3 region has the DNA TGTGCCAGCAGCTCCCTTAAGGGCGAGCAGTTCTTC. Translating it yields CASSSLKGEQFF.

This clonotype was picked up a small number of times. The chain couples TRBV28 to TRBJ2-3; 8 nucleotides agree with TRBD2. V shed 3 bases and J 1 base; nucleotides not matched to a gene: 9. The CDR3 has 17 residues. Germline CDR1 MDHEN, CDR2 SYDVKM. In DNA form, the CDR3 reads TGTGCCAGCAGTTTTGTGTCTCCAGCGGGAGGCACAGATACGCAGTATTTT. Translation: CASSFVSPAGGTDTQYF.

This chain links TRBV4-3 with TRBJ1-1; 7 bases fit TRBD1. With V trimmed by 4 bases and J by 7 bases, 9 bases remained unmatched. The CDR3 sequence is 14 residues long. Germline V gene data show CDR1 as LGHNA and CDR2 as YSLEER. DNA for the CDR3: TGCGCCAGCAGCCTCCGAGGGGGCGATCTTGAAGCTTTCTTT. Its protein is CASSLRGGDLEAFF.

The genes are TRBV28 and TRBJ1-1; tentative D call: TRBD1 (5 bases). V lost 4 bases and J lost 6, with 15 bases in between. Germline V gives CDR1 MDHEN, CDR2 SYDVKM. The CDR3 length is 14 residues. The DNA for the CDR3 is TGTGCCAGCAGTTCCGAAGGGGCAAGTCCTGAAGCTTTCTTT. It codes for CASSSEGASPEAFF.

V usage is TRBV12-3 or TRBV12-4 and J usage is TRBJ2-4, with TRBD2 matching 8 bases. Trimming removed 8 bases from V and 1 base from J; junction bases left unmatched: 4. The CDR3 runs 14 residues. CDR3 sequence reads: CASGKREAKNIQYF. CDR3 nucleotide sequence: TGTGCCAGCGGCAAGCGGGAGGCCAAAAACATTCAGTACTTC.

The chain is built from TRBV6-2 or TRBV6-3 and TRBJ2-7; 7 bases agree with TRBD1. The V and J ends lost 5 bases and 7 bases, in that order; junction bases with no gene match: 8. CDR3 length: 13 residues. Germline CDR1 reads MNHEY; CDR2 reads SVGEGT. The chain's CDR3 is CASSPTGTGEQYF. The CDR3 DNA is TGTGCCAGCAGTCCGACAGGGACGGGGGAGCAGTACTTC.

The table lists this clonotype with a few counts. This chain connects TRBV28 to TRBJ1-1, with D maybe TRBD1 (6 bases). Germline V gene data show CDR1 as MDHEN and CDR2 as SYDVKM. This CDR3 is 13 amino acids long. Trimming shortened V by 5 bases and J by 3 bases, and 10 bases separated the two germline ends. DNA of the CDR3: TGTGCCAGCAGTGCACGGACAGACACTGAAGCTTTCTTT. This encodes CASSARTDTEAFF.

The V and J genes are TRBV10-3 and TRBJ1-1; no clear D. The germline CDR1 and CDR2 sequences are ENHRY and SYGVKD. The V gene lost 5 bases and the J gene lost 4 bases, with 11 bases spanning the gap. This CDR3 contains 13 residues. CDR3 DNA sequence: TGTGCCATCAGTTCCCCGGTAAGCACTGAAGCTTTCTTT. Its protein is CAISSPVSTEAFF.

CDR3 sequence (DNA): TGCAGTGCGCACCTCATCGCGGGAGAAAGCTTAAATGAGCAGTTCTTC. Its translation is CSAHLIAGESLNEQFF. The gene calls are TRBV20-1 and TRBJ2-1; 7 positions agree with TRBD2. Germline V gives CDR1 DFQATT, CDR2 SNEGSKA (reference sequence). This CDR3 contains 16 residues. V lost 6 bases to trimming and J lost 7 bases; unmatched junction nucleotides: 18.